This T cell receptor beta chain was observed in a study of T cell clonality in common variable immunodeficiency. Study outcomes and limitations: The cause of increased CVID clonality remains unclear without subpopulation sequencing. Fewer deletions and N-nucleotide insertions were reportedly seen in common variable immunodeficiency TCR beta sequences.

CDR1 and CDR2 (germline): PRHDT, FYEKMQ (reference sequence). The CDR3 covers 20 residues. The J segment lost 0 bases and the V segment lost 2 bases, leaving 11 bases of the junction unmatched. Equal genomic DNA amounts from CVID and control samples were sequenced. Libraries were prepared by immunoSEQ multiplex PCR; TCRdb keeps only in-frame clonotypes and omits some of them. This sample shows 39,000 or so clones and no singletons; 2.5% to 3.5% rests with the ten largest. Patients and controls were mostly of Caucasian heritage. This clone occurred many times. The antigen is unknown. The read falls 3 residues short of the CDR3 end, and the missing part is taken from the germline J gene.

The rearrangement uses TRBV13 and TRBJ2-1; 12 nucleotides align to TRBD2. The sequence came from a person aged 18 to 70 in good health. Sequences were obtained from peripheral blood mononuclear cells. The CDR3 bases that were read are TGTGCCAGCAGCTTATATCGGCGGACTAGCGGGAAGAGCTCCTACAATGAG. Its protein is CASSLYRRTSGKSSYNE. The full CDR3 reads CASSLYRRTSGKSSYNEQFF.